Sequencing of this TCR beta chain was carried out in a study of patients and donors after allogeneic stem cell transplantation. CDR3 length equals 15 residues. Per germline, CDR1 SEHNR and CDR2 FQNEAQ (reference sequence). Trimming removed 0 bases from V and 0 bases from J, with 8 bases in between. Each CDR3 protein gets one entry after TCRdb re-called the RT-PCR reads with MiXCR. The table records approximately 250,000 distinct CDR3 sequences, around 14% of them present only once. In its sample, this clonotype was seen many times. The sequenced sample consisted of blood, either unsorted or a sorted T cell fraction (not recorded which). This receptor was obtained from a human donor who was either an allogeneic HSCT recipient or a stem cell or donor lymphocyte infusion donor (not recorded which). It is not recorded whose cells these are; they may come from a transplant donor. This rearrangement joins TRBV7-9 to TRBJ1-2; D unclear. The CDR3 DNA is TGTGCCAGCAGCTTAGCTGAGACGGCTAACTATGGCTACACCTTC. Its protein is CASSLAETANYGYTF.